Listed here are 17 T cell receptor beta chains from one sample, sequenced in a study of response to subunit inactivated influenza vaccine. Each CDR3 protein is one row after TCRdb ran MiXCR on the RT-PCR reads. The profile shows hundreds of thousands of distinct CDR3 sequences, around 13% of them singletons. Sequencing used PBMCs from blood, obtained around 15 days before vaccination. The source is a man between 45 and 60 years old who received an inactivated influenza vaccine.

The V and J genes are TRBV6-5 and TRBJ2-1; the D call may be TRBD1 or TRBD2 (5 bases each). Trimming took 2 bases from V and 5 from J, leaving 13 bases between them. The CDR3 has 15 amino acids. CDR1 MNHEY and CDR2 SVGAGI come from the germline V gene. CDR3 nucleotide sequence: TGTGCCAGCAGTTACCCGGGACCCACAGACAATGAGCAGTTCTTC. It is translated as CASSYPGPTDNEQFF.

The J gene is TRBJ2-7, the V gene TRBV9; maybe TRBD1 (6 bases). Trimming left V 3 bases short and J 0 bases short, with 13 bases between. The CDR3 is 15 residues long. CDR1 and CDR2 (germline): SGDLS, YYNGEE. CDR3 sequence: CASSAGQLSSYEQYF. The CDR3 region has the DNA TGTGCCAGCAGCGCAGGACAGCTAAGCTCCTACGAGCAGTACTTC.

This clonotype showed up just a few times. The chain has TRBV6-1 and TRBJ2-2; D not certain. The V gene's germline CDR1 is MNHNS and CDR2 SASEGT. Trimming pared 6 bases from V and 6 bases from J, leaving 14 bases between. CDR3 length: 14 residues. This CDR3 reads CASRESSVAGELFF. Here the CDR3 DNA reads TGTGCCAGCAGGGAGTCGTCGGTCGCCGGGGAGCTGTTTTTT.

The rearrangement links TRBV10-3 to TRBJ2-7; 9 positions agree with TRBD2. Germline CDR1 reads ENHRY; CDR2 reads SYGVKD. Trimming cost V 6 bases and J 0 bases; bases outside gene matches: 6. The CDR3 extends over 15 amino acids. The CDR3 region has the DNA TGTGCCATCAGGAGACTAGCGGACAGCTCCTACGAGCAGTACTTC. Its protein is CAIRRLADSSYEQYF.

As to this clonotype: Since a much larger clone is just one base distant, this may be a read error. The chain employs TRBV20-1 and TRBJ2-1; TRBD2 matches 9 bases. This CDR3 is 15 amino acids long. Germline V lookup: CDR1 DFQATT, CDR2 SNEGSKA (reference sequence). The CDR3 bases are TGCAGTGCCACCCCCGGCGCGGGGGGGCGGAATGAGCAGCTCTTC. Translating gives CSATPGAGGRNEQLF.

In its sample, this clonotype was seen many times. This chain joins TRBV10-3 and TRBJ2-7, with a tentative D call TRBD1 (5 bases). V lost 9 bases to trimming and J lost 4 bases, with 16 bases between them. There are 13 residues in the CDR3. CDR1 is ENHRY and CDR2 is SYGVKD in the germline V gene. CDR3 loop: CAIRFGAGYEQYF. The CDR3 DNA reads TGTGCCATTAGATTTGGGGCAGGGTACGAGCAGTACTTC.

The CDR3 sequence: CAWSFGTGDEKLFF. The CDR3 bases are TGTGCCTGGAGTTTTGGGACAGGGGACGAAAAACTGTTTTTT. This chain joins TRBV30 and TRBJ1-4; 10 bases are shared with TRBD1. Losses at the gene ends were 2 bases for V and 8 bases for J; bases not matched to a gene: 5. Germline V CDR1 and CDR2: GTSNPN, SVGIG (reference sequence). CDR3 length equals 14 residues.

This clonotype was picked up a small number of times. The chain carries TRBV10-3 and TRBJ2-3; 7 bases agree with TRBD2. Trimming removed 2 bases from V and 2 bases from J; junction bases left unmatched: 4. This CDR3 has 15 residues. CDR1 and CDR2 from the germline V gene are ENHRY and SYGVKD. CDR3 residues: CAISEGREPTDTQYF. The CDR3 nucleotides read TGTGCCATCAGTGAGGGGCGGGAGCCCACAGATACGCAGTATTTT.

This clonotype was seen more than once but under ten times. The gene calls are TRBV7-6 and TRBJ2-2; 8 bases align to TRBD1. This CDR3 has 16 residues. V shed 5 bases, J shed 2 bases, and the junction held 7 bases outside the gene matches. Germline V gene data show CDR1 as SGHVS and CDR2 as FNYEAQ. The CDR3 region has the DNA TGTGCCAGCAGCCTTAATGGACAGGGCAACACCGGGGAGCTGTTTTTT. Translating it yields CASSLNGQGNTGELFF.

CDR3 nucleotides: TGTGCCAGCAGACCTAGGACAGACTCCTATAATTCACCCCTCCACTTT. Encoded protein: CASRPRTDSYNSPLHF. This rearrangement joins TRBV6-1 to TRBJ1-6, with D tentatively TRBD1 (6 bases). CDR1 MNHNS and CDR2 SASEGT come from the germline V gene. The CDR3 runs to 16 residues. V lost 6 bases, J lost 0 bases, and 12 bases lay in between.

The chain joins TRBV5-5 to TRBJ2-1, with D possibly TRBD1 on 6 matching bases. Trimming took 4 bases from V and 11 from J, leaving 13 bases between them. The germline V gene encodes CDR1 SGHKS and CDR2 YYEKEE (reference sequence). The CDR3 extends over 12 amino acids. CDR3 nucleotides: TGTGCCAGCAGCCAGGGGCTCGGAAAGCAGTTCTTC. The encoded protein is CASSQGLGKQFF. The variable domain in full, with the rest retrieved from reference TRBV5-5 and TRBJ2-1, is DAGVTQSPTHLIKTRGQQVTLRCSPISGHKSVSWYQQVLGQGPQFIFQYYEKEERGRGNFPDRFSARQFPNYSSELNVNALLLGDSALYLCASSQGLGKQFFGPGTRLTVL.

This rearrangement joins TRBV4-2 to TRBJ2-2; perhaps TRBD2 as D (7 bases). The CDR3 is made up of 17 amino acids. Per germline, CDR1 LGHNA and CDR2 YNFKEQ. Trimming pared 0 bases from V and 1 base from J, leaving 12 bases between. CDR3 sequence (DNA): TGTGCCAGCAGCCAAGATCCCGGGGGGCTGAACACCGGGGAGCTGTTTTTT. This sequence encodes CASSQDPGGLNTGELFF.

J is TRBJ2-7 and V is TRBV12-3 or TRBV12-4; 9 bases map to TRBD1. With 3 bases clipped from V and 5 bases from J, the junction kept 5 bases outside the gene matches. This CDR3 spans 14 amino acids. The CDR3 loop reads CASSFADRGHEQYF. Here the CDR3 DNA reads TGTGCCAGCAGTTTTGCGGACAGGGGTCACGAGCAGTACTTC.

This clonotype occurred a few times. The V call is TRBV7-8, the J call TRBJ2-7, with D unclear. The CDR3 runs 13 residues. Per the germline V gene, CDR1 is SGHVS and CDR2 is FQNEAQ. The V and J ends lost 5 bases and 1 base respectively, with 9 bases between them. CDR3 nucleotide sequence: TGTGCCAGCAGCGCCCAGGTTTCCTACGAGCAGTACTTC. The encoded protein is CASSAQVSYEQYF.

V and J are TRBV28 and TRBJ2-7; D possibly corresponds to TRBD1 (6 bases). This CDR3 is 17 amino acids long. Germline V gives CDR1 MDHEN, CDR2 SYDVKM. The V end lost 4 bases, the J end lost 6 bases, and 25 bases lay between the germline ends. CDR3 protein: CASSSSRGGANHFEQYF. In nucleotides, the CDR3 is TGTGCCAGCAGTTCCTCCCGAGGGGGTGCCAACCACTTCGAGCAGTACTTC.

The CDR3 loop is CASRPQLGGNQPQHF. CDR3 DNA: TGTGCCAGTAGACCTCAGCTCGGGGGGAATCAGCCCCAGCATTTT. The chain has TRBV19 and TRBJ1-5; possibly TRBD1 for D (5 bases). CDR3 length: 15 amino acids. Germline CDR1 reads LNHDA; CDR2 reads SQIVND (reference sequence). With 6 bases removed from V and 4 bases from J, the gap between germline ends came to 16 bases. Full variable domain (rest looked up from reference TRBV19 and TRBJ1-5): DGGITQSPKYLFRKEGQNVTLSCEQNLNHDAMYWYRQDPGQGLRLIYYSQIVNDFQKGDIAEGYSVSREKKESFPLTVTSAQKNPTAFYLCASRPQLGGNQPQHFGDGTRLSIL.

The rearrangement uses TRBV12-3 or TRBV12-4 and TRBJ2-3, with D perhaps TRBD2 (6 bases). V was clipped by 8 bases and J by 6 bases, with 18 bases between them. The CDR3 is made up of 14 amino acids. The DNA of the CDR3 is TGTGCCAGCTTGACAGCGGGCCATCGGGATACGCAGTATTTT. This encodes CASLTAGHRDTQYF.